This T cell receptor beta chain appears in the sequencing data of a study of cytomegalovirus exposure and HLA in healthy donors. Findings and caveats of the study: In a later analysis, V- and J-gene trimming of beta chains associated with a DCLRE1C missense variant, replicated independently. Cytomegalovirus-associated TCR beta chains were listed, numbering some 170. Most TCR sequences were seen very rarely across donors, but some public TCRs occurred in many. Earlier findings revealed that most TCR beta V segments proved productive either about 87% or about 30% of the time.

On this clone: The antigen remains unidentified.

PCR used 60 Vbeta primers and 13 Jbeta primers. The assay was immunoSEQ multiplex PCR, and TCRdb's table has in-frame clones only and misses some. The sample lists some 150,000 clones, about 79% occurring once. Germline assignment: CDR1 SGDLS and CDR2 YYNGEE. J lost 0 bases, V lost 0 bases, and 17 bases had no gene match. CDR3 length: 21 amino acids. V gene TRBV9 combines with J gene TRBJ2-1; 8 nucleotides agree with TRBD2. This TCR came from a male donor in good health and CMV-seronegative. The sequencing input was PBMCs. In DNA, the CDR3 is TGTGCCAGCAGCGTAGAGAGGGGTGAGCTAGCGGGCGCCAGCTCCTACAATGAGCAGTTCTTC. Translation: CASSVERGELAGASSYNEQFF.